This entry concerns a single TCR beta chain. Its antigen is not identified. Per the germline V gene, CDR1 is SGHNT and CDR2 is YENEEA. This CDR3 has 15 residues. J gave up 0 bases and V 2 bases, and 1 base lay outside the gene matches. The protocol was immunoSEQ multiplex PCR, while the TCRdb copy is restricted to in-frame clones and leaves out a portion. The sample comprises 7,000 to 9,500 clones, around 96% of which are singletons, and more than 1.4% rests with the top ten. The record originates from a study of regulatory and conventional T cells in RAG deficiency. Study-level results: Omenn patients showed >75% Treg-Tconv overlap and shorter CDR3 lengths.

Conventional CD4+ T cells were sorted from blood as CD25-low CD127-high cells. RAG-deficient patients with SCID, Omenn syndrome, or combined immunodeficiency. This sequence joins TRBV11-3 and TRBJ2-3, with TRBD1 matching 8 bases. The sequence derives from a human donor with RAG deficiency presenting as severe combined immunodeficiency. The sequencing input was CD4+ effector T cells sorted from blood. CDR3 coding DNA: TGTGCCAGCAGCTTACAGGGGGCTAGCACAGATACGCAGTATTTT. It translates to CASSLQGASTDTQYF.